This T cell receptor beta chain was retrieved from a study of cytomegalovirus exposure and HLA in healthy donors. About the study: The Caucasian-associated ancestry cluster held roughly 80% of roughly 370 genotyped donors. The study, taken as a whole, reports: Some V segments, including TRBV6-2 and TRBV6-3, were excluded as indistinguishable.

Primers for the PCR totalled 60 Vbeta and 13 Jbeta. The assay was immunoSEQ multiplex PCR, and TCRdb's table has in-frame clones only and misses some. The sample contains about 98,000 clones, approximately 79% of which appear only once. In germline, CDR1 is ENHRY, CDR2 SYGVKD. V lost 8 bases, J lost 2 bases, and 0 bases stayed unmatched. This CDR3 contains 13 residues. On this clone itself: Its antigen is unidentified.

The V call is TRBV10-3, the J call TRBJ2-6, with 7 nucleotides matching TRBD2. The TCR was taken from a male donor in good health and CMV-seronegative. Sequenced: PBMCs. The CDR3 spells CAIREAGANVLTF. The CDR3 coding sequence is TGTGCCATCCGGGAGGCTGGGGCCAACGTCCTGACTTTC.